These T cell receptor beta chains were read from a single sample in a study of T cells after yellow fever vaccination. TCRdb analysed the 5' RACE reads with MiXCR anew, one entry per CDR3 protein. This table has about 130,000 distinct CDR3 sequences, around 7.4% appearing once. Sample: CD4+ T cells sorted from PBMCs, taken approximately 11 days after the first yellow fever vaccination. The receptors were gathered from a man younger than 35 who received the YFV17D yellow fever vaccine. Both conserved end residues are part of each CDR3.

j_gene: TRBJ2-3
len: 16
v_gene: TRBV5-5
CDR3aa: CASSLDGGGASDTQYF

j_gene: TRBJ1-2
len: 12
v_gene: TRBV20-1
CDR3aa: CSARTVPYSYTF

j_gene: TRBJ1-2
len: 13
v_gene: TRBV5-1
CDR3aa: CASREQGNDGYTF

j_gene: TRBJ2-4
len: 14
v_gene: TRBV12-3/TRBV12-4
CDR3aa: CASRRTGGLDIQYF

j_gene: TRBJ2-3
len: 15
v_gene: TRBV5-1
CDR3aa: CASSLGGAPTDTQYF

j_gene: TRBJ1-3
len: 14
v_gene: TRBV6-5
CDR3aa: CASSSVETGNTIYF

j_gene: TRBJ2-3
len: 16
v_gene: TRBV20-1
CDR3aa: CSASPTSGGFGDTQYF

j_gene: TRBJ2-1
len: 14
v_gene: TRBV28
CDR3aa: CAAMSAGARNEQFF

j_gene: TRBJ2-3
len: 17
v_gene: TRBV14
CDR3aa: CASSQFYWDRELDTQYF

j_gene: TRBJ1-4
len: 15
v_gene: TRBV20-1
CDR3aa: CSARDPIELNEKLFF

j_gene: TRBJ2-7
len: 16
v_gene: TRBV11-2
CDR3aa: CASSPLRGQGRHEQYF

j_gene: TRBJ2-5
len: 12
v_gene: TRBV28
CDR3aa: CASSTRDGRSHF

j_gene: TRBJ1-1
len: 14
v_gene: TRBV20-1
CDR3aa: CSASGEKVNTEAFF

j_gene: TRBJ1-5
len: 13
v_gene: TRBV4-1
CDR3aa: CASSQDPNQPQHF

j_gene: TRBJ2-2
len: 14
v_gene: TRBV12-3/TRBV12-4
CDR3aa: CASSRGGATGELFF